This entry is about one T cell receptor (beta chain). Its antigen remains unidentified. This record comes from a study of cytomegalovirus exposure and HLA in healthy donors. Study outcomes and limitations: Sequencing likely generated an artifact that appeared as a cluster of highly shared sequence variants. Later, TCR association rates were found to vary by HLA locus, highest for DRB1 and lowest for HLA-C.

Both 60 Vbeta primers and 13 Jbeta primers went into the PCR. Generated by immunoSEQ multiplex PCR, the TCRdb table keeps only in-frame clones and is missing some. The sample has about 59,000 clones; 83% are singletons. V was clipped by 0 bases and J by 3 bases, with 9 bases between them. The CDR3 sequence is 15 residues long. Germline lookup yields CDR1 SGDLS and CDR2 YYNGEE. The receptor was derived from a human donor in good health. Material for sequencing was PBMCs. The chain carries TRBV9 and TRBJ1-4; perhaps TRBD1 as D (5 bases). CDR3 bases: TGTGCCAGCAGCGTAGAAGGGGTTGCTAATGAAAAACTGTTTTTT. Translated: CASSVEGVANEKLFF.